Listed below are T cell receptor beta chains from one sample, sequenced in a study of blood T cell repertoires in COVID-19. TCRdb's table, derived via immunoSEQ multiplex PCR, lists solely in-frame clones and lacks some. The table shows over 130,000 clones, with 84% occurring only once. Source material: peripheral blood. Every receptor here comes from a man between 70 and 80 years old with acute or convalescent COVID-19. CDR3s include the opening cysteine and the closing phenylalanine or tryptophan. Each record gives: J gene, V gene, CDR3 length, CDR3 protein.

j_gene: TRBJ1-2
v_gene: TRBV9
len: 16
CDR3aa: CASSPRTGGELYGYTF

j_gene: TRBJ1-1
v_gene: TRBV28
len: 15
CDR3aa: CASSLRTGGRTEAFF

j_gene: TRBJ2-7
v_gene: TRBV3-1/TRBV3-2
len: 15
CDR3aa: CASSQVPREGYEQYF

j_gene: TRBJ2-2
v_gene: TRBV27
len: 15
CDR3aa: CASSLGTVSTGELFF

j_gene: TRBJ1-1
v_gene: TRBV23-1
len: 16
CDR3aa: CASSQQGGVMNTEAFF

j_gene: TRBJ2-7
v_gene: TRBV19
len: 14
CDR3aa: CASSMSSGRNQQYF

j_gene: TRBJ2-3
v_gene: TRBV27
len: 14
CDR3aa: CASSLNRALYTQYF

j_gene: TRBJ2-3
v_gene: TRBV5-1
len: 16
CDR3aa: CASSLEGQASTDTQYF

j_gene: TRBJ2-5
v_gene: TRBV29-1
len: 14
CDR3aa: CSVTGTGVKETQYF

j_gene: -
v_gene: TRBV5-1
len: 15
CDR3aa: CASSQNRGFSGEQYF

j_gene: TRBJ2-1
v_gene: TRBV2
len: 15
CDR3aa: CASSEPSGRWNEQFF

j_gene: TRBJ2-2
v_gene: TRBV7-3
len: 14
CDR3aa: CASSLDQRAGELFF

j_gene: TRBJ2-7
v_gene: TRBV5-1
len: 14
CDR3aa: CASSLGLAVYEQYF

j_gene: TRBJ1-3
v_gene: TRBV3-1/TRBV3-2
len: 12
CDR3aa: CASSQATGTIYF

j_gene: TRBJ2-5
v_gene: TRBV6-5
len: 12
CDR3aa: CASRTGQETQYF

j_gene: TRBJ1-3
v_gene: TRBV5-1
len: 14
CDR3aa: CASFLRISGNTIYF

j_gene: TRBJ1-6
v_gene: TRBV5-4
len: 14
CDR3aa: CASSVQGGYSPLHF

j_gene: TRBJ2-3
v_gene: TRBV4-1
len: 18
CDR3aa: CASSRGFRDRYSTDTQYF

j_gene: TRBJ2-7
v_gene: TRBV25-1
len: 13
CDR3aa: CASGGMNLYEQYF

j_gene: TRBJ2-1
v_gene: TRBV5-4
len: 16
CDR3aa: CASSPGAGNSYNEQFF

j_gene: TRBJ1-6
v_gene: TRBV2
len: 15
CDR3aa: CASSPTGDNNSPLHF

j_gene: TRBJ2-5
v_gene: TRBV5-1
len: 15
CDR3aa: CASSIAGGPQETQYF

j_gene: TRBJ1-5
v_gene: TRBV24-1
len: 18
CDR3aa: CATSATGTGGVRNQPQHF

j_gene: TRBJ1-1
v_gene: TRBV18
len: 14
CDR3aa: CASSLQGRDTEAFF

j_gene: TRBJ2-7
v_gene: TRBV11-2
len: 16
CDR3aa: CASSSLQDRGPYEQYF

j_gene: TRBJ1-5
v_gene: TRBV7-9
len: 14
CDR3aa: CASSGGTVTQPQHF

j_gene: TRBJ1-5
v_gene: TRBV12-3/TRBV12-4
len: 12
CDR3aa: CASNAGRQPQHF

j_gene: TRBJ1-3
v_gene: TRBV6-1
len: 13
CDR3aa: CASSEIEGTTIYF

j_gene: TRBJ1-3
v_gene: TRBV6-5
len: 14
CDR3aa: CASSPTGVGNTIYF

j_gene: TRBJ2-1
v_gene: TRBV7-6
len: 16
CDR3aa: CASSSRGEASYNEQFF

j_gene: TRBJ1-2
v_gene: TRBV28
len: 14
CDR3aa: CASSPGASLYGYTF

j_gene: TRBJ2-7
v_gene: TRBV25-1
len: 14
CDR3aa: CASSDQDSSYEQYF

j_gene: TRBJ1-5
v_gene: TRBV30
len: 15
CDR3aa: CAWSAQGQGGQPQHF

j_gene: TRBJ1-5
v_gene: TRBV27
len: 16
CDR3aa: CASSLRWTGEHQPQHF

j_gene: TRBJ2-1
v_gene: TRBV7-2
len: 14
CDR3aa: CASRPGSVHNEQFF

j_gene: TRBJ2-7
v_gene: TRBV3-1/TRBV3-2
len: 12
CDR3aa: CASSFTGSEQYF

j_gene: TRBJ1-3
v_gene: TRBV6-5
len: 15
CDR3aa: CASSPQGVSRNTIYF

j_gene: TRBJ1-5
v_gene: TRBV6-5
len: 15
CDR3aa: CASRDRGNSNQPQHF

j_gene: TRBJ1-2
v_gene: TRBV30
len: 15
CDR3aa: CAWSADSPSVYGYTF

j_gene: TRBJ2-3
v_gene: TRBV19
len: 16
CDR3aa: CASSTRTGGNTDTQYF

j_gene: TRBJ2-3
v_gene: TRBV7-3
len: 15
CDR3aa: CASSLGLPSTDTQYF

j_gene: TRBJ1-6
v_gene: TRBV6-6
len: 14
CDR3aa: CASTERGLGSPLHF

j_gene: TRBJ2-2
v_gene: TRBV18
len: 16
CDR3aa: CASSPNQGTSVGELFF

j_gene: TRBJ2-7
v_gene: TRBV10-3
len: 19
CDR3aa: CAISGTRTSGRPGSYEQYF

j_gene: TRBJ2-3
v_gene: TRBV28
len: 15
CDR3aa: CASSLYGTSTDTQYF

j_gene: TRBJ2-3
v_gene: TRBV28
len: 14
CDR3aa: CASKFDRARDTQYF

j_gene: TRBJ2-3
v_gene: TRBV19
len: 16
CDR3aa: CASSSWTSGKTDTQYF

j_gene: TRBJ2-1
v_gene: TRBV19
len: 16
CDR3aa: CASSTQPGQGKGEQFF

j_gene: TRBJ2-7
v_gene: TRBV6-5
len: 15
CDR3aa: CASRARGTGGLEQYF

j_gene: TRBJ1-1
v_gene: TRBV29-1
len: 12
CDR3aa: CSVGQGATEAFF

j_gene: TRBJ1-1
v_gene: TRBV13
len: 14
CDR3aa: CASSMDRASTEAFF